This passage covers 30 T cell receptor beta chains from one sample sequenced in a study of CD8 T cells in ankylosing spondylitis. Findings of the study overall: It appeared that ankylosing spondylitis blood was characterized by a TCR beta motif of several highly homologous variants.

What these receptors recognize is not known. TCRdb itself ran the 5' RACE reads through MiXCR, one entry per CDR3 protein. The sample lists more than 400,000 distinct CDR3 sequences; approximately 5.3% were seen once. Sequenced input: blood, either unsorted or a sorted T cell fraction (not recorded which). These receptors were collected from a male donor with ankylosing spondylitis.

A remark on this clonotype: A junction end diverges from the germline sequence, so it may reflect a read error. The chain combines TRBV7-7 with TRBJ1-1, with D unclear. This CDR3 is built from 14 residues. The germline CDR1 and CDR2 sequences are SSHAT and FNYEAQ (reference sequence). The CDR3: CASSPPGKNTEAFF. CDR3 sequence (DNA): TGTGCTAGCAGCCCCCCGGGCAAGAACACTGAAGCTTTCTTT.

This clonotype has a count of ten or more. The chain carries TRBV20-1 and TRBJ2-7, with 8 positions matching TRBD2. The CDR3 contains 15 residues. CDR1 and CDR2 (germline): DFQATT, SNEGSKA (reference sequence). V gave up 2 bases and J gave up 0 bases; unmatched junction bases: 6. The CDR3 DNA reads as TGCAGTGCTAGACGCCCCCTAGCGGGCTCCTACGAGCAGTACTTC. Protein sequence: CSARRPLAGSYEQYF.

This clonotype appeared a few times. The chain combines TRBV2 with TRBJ2-7; unclear D gene. Trimming stripped 2 bases from V and 2 bases from J, with 10 bases between. Germline CDR1 and CDR2: SNHLY and FYNNEI. This CDR3 has 14 amino acids. CDR3 in DNA: TGTGCCAGCAGTGAATCTGGCCGTACCTACGAGCAGTACTTC. This sequence encodes CASSESGRTYEQYF.

This clonotype was counted ten times or more. DNA of the CDR3: TGTGCCAGCAGCGCGGGGGGGACCCCGAATGAAAAACTGTTTTTT. Its translation is CASSAGGTPNEKLFF. J is TRBJ1-4 and V is TRBV9, with D perhaps matching TRBD1 (5 bases). The CDR3 is 15 amino acids. Germline V gene lookup returns CDR1 SGDLS and CDR2 YYNGEE. Trimming took off 3 bases at V and 5 bases at J, with 14 bases between the two ends. The whole variable domain, remainder taken from reference TRBV9 and TRBJ1-4, is DSGVTQTPKHLITATGQRVTLRCSPRSGDLSVYWYQQSLDQGLQFLIQYYNGEERAKGNILERFSAQQFPDLHSELNLSSLELGDSALYFCASSAGGTPNEKLFFGSGTQLSVL.

Details on this clonotype: One base away lies a much larger clone, so this may be a sequencing read error. This likely comes from a read error, as the CDR3 has no conserved phenylalanine or tryptophan at its end. The chain combines TRBV7-2 with TRBJ1-2; no definite D call. The V gene's germline CDR1 is SGHTA and CDR2 FQGNSA. This CDR3 is 13 amino acids long. V lost 5 bases and J lost 8, with 15 bases in between. CDR3 sequence (DNA): TGTGCCAGCAGCCCTGGCCAGCCTCGGGGCTACACCTCC. Translating it yields CASSPGQPRGYTS.

Many counts were recorded for this clonotype. The gene calls are TRBV5-1 and TRBJ2-5; D uncertain. Germline V gene lookup returns CDR1 SGHRS and CDR2 YFSETQ. Trimming stripped 2 bases from V and 5 bases from J, with 7 bases between. The CDR3 loop spans 12 amino acids. The CDR3 region has the DNA TGCGCCAGCAGCTTCCCTGCGGAGACCCAGTACTTC. This encodes CASSFPAETQYF.

This clonotype has at least ten counts. The gene calls are TRBV5-1 and TRBJ2-2; D call uncertain. Trimming shortened V by 3 bases and J by 3 bases, and 9 bases separated the two germline ends. This CDR3 is 14 amino acids long. CDR1 and CDR2 (germline): SGHRS, YFSETQ. CDR3 sequence reads: CASSWRSYTGELFF. CDR3 nucleotide sequence: TGCGCCAGCAGCTGGCGGTCTTACACCGGGGAGCTGTTTTTT.

There are many counts of this clonotype. The V call is TRBV6-5, the J call TRBJ1-1, with D unresolved. The CDR3 has 16 amino acids. The V and J ends lost 0 bases and 1 base respectively, with 12 bases between them. Germline V gene sequence: CDR1 MNHEY, CDR2 SVGAGI. The CDR3 protein is CASSYSNRQRNTEAFF. Written as DNA, the CDR3 is TGTGCCAGCAGTTACTCGAATCGGCAGAGGAACACTGAAGCTTTCTTT.

This clonotype was counted many times. The V gene is TRBV28, the J gene TRBJ2-7, with D perhaps matching TRBD2 (6 bases). The CDR3 is 16 residues long. The V gene lost 3 bases and the J gene lost 7 bases, with 22 bases spanning the gap. Germline values: CDR1 MDHEN, CDR2 SYDVKM. The CDR3 DNA reads TGTGCCAGCAGTTTTTTAGATCCCAGCTGGGGGGATGAGCAGTACTTC. This encodes CASSFLDPSWGDEQYF.

This clonotype has at least ten counts. The chain employs TRBV18 and TRBJ1-1; D may be TRBD1 (5 bases). Germline V gene lookup returns CDR1 KGHSH and CDR2 LQKENI. This CDR3 has 17 residues. Trimming pared 0 bases from V and 5 bases from J, leaving 19 bases between. The CDR3 region has the DNA TGTGCCAGCTCACCACCGGGGACCTCCCCGGCGGGGACTGAAGCTTTCTTT. Translated, it gives CASSPPGTSPAGTEAFF.

This clonotype was detected many times. The chain joins TRBV24-1 to TRBJ1-1; D not resolved. The CDR3 has 12 amino acids. The ends were cut back, 4 bases at V and 1 base at J, with 3 bases in the middle. In germline, CDR1 is KGHDR, CDR2 SFDVKD. CDR3 DNA: TGTGCCACCAGTGACCCGAACACTGAAGCTTTCTTT. Amino acids: CATSDPNTEAFF.

This clonotype appeared many times. J is TRBJ2-2 and V is TRBV7-8; D is unclear. CDR1 is SGHVS and CDR2 is FQNEAQ in the germline V gene. This CDR3 is 11 amino acids long. Trimming took 6 bases from V and 7 from J, leaving 6 bases between them. CDR3 sequence (DNA): TGTGCCAGCAGGGACGGCGGGGAGCTGTTTTTT. It codes for CASRDGGELFF.

This clonotype was detected many times. The chain recombines TRBV28 with TRBJ1-2, with unresolved D. The CDR3 is 12 residues long. Germline V CDR1 and CDR2: MDHEN, SYDVKM. V lost 2 bases to trimming and J lost 5 bases, with 6 bases between them. The CDR3 reads CASSLVKYGYTF. The CDR3, as DNA: TGTGCCAGCAGTTTAGTAAAGTATGGCTACACCTTC.

This clonotype has a count of ten or more. This chain uses TRBV5-1 with TRBJ1-1; D remains unclear. The V end was cut by 0 bases, the J end by 11 bases, with 14 bases between. The V gene's germline CDR1 is SGHRS and CDR2 YFSETQ. This CDR3 has 13 amino acids. CDR3 nucleotide sequence: TGCGCCAGCAGCTTGGAAGGTCTAGACACGGCTTTCTTT. Translating it yields CASSLEGLDTAFF. The whole variable domain, remainder taken from reference TRBV5-1 and TRBJ1-1, is KAGVTQTPRYLIKTRGQQVTLSCSPISGHRSVSWYQQTPGQGLQFLFEYFSETQRNKGNFPGRFSGRQFSNSRSEMNVSTLELGDSALYLCASSLEGLDTAFFGQGTRLTVV.

This clonotype was observed many times. V gene TRBV29-1 combines with J gene TRBJ1-1; D is unresolved. CDR3 length: 15 residues. Trimming pared 1 base from V and 8 bases from J, leaving 20 bases between. CDR1 is SQVTM and CDR2 is ANQGSEA in the germline V gene. CDR3 nucleotide sequence: TGCAGCGTTGAAGCTATTTTTAGGGCCGGACTCGAAGCTTTCTTT. It specifies CSVEAIFRAGLEAFF.

This clonotype was found many times. The chain is built from TRBV5-1 and TRBJ2-7; TRBD2 matches at 12 bases. The CDR3 has 19 residues. The V segment lost 3 bases and the J segment 5 bases; nucleotides outside the gene matches: 18. Germline values: CDR1 SGHRS, CDR2 YFSETQ. The CDR3 loop reads CASSSRTSGTNRIPNEQYF. DNA for the CDR3: TGCGCCAGCAGCTCCCGGACTAGCGGGACCAATCGAATCCCCAACGAGCAGTACTTC.

This clonotype appeared many times. The chain recombines TRBV27 with TRBJ2-2; D is undetermined. The CDR3 is 17 amino acids. Germline V CDR1 and CDR2: MNHEY, SMNVEV (reference sequence). Deletions cut 7 bases from V and 4 bases from J, with 22 bases between. CDR3 region: CASKRVSRSRGTGELFF. The CDR3 DNA sequence: TGTGCCAGCAAAAGGGTATCCAGGTCTCGTGGCACCGGGGAGCTGTTTTTT.

This clonotype was detected many times. This chain connects TRBV12-3 or TRBV12-4 to TRBJ2-7; TRBD1 is a possible D gene (6 bases). The CDR3 contains 15 residues. Trimming cost V 6 bases and J 5 bases, with 20 bases left between them. CDR3 sequence: CASSPTTGSGHEQYF. The CDR3 DNA follows: TGTGCCAGCAGCCCCACAACAGGGTCGGGACACGAGCAGTACTTC.

This clonotype was observed at least ten times. This chain connects TRBV5-1 to TRBJ2-7, with D possibly matching TRBD1 (6 bases). Germline CDR1 reads SGHRS; CDR2 reads YFSETQ. The V end was cut by 0 bases, the J end by 1 base, with 8 bases between. The CDR3 covers 14 residues. CDR3 residues: CASSLVDSSYEQYF. The CDR3 coding sequence is TGCGCCAGCAGCTTGGTGGACAGTTCCTACGAGCAGTACTTC. Drawing the rest from reference TRBV5-1 and TRBJ2-7, the complete variable domain is KAGVTQTPRYLIKTRGQQVTLSCSPISGHRSVSWYQQTPGQGLQFLFEYFSETQRNKGNFPGRFSGRQFSNSRSEMNVSTLELGDSALYLCASSLVDSSYEQYFGPGTRLTVT.

This clonotype was counted a few times. V gene TRBV5-1 combines with J gene TRBJ2-3; 7 nucleotides match TRBD1. This CDR3 is built from 15 residues. Looked up from germline, CDR1 is SGHRS and CDR2 is YFSETQ. J gave up 2 bases and V 0 bases, and 3 bases lay outside the gene matches. The CDR3 nucleotides are TGCGCCAGCAGCTTGGAAGGGACAGACACAGATACGCAGTATTTT. It is translated as CASSLEGTDTDTQYF.

Many counts were recorded for this clonotype. The chain carries TRBV7-9 and TRBJ2-5; D is ambiguous. Germline loops: CDR1 SEHNR, CDR2 FQNEAQ (reference sequence). This CDR3 has 12 residues. Trimming removed 5 bases from V and 1 base from J, with 5 bases in between. In DNA, the CDR3 is TGTGCCAGCAGCCGCCCCCAAGAGACCCAGTACTTC. Encoded protein: CASSRPQETQYF.

The CDR3 spells CASSNAGQGAYEQYF. The CDR3 DNA sequence: TGCGCCAGCAGCAACGCGGGACAGGGTGCCTACGAGCAGTACTTC. The chain uses TRBV5-1 and TRBJ2-7, with 9 bases lining up with TRBD1. After removal of 4 bases from V and 2 bases from J, the junction contained 7 bases not matched to a gene. This CDR3 region has 15 residues. Looked up from germline, CDR1 is SGHRS and CDR2 is YFSETQ.

This clonotype was seen only a few times. The genes are TRBV5-5 and TRBJ1-5; D perhaps matches TRBD1 (6 bases). The CDR3 is 15 residues long. Germline-derived CDR1 and CDR2 are SGHKS and YYEKEE (reference sequence). Trimming left V 0 bases short and J 11 bases short, with 18 bases between. The CDR3 here is CASSLAPGGRTAQHF. For the CDR3, the DNA is TGTGCCAGCAGCTTGGCCCCGGGGGGCCGGACGGCCCAGCATTTT.

This clonotype was picked up many times. The V gene is TRBV25-1, the J gene TRBJ2-7, with D perhaps being TRBD1 or TRBD2 (5 bases each). Trimming shortened V by 5 bases and J by 4 bases, and 9 bases separated the two germline ends. The CDR3 contains 12 residues. Germline V gene lookup returns CDR1 MGHDK and CDR2 SYGVNS. CDR3 DNA sequence: TGTGCCAGCAGTTCCAGGGAGTACGAGCAGTACTTC. As protein: CASSSREYEQYF.

This clonotype was counted a few times. J is TRBJ1-2 and V is TRBV6-6; the D gene is possibly TRBD1 (6 bases). V shed 2 bases and J shed 7 bases, with 11 bases lying between them. The CDR3 is 13 residues long. Germline V lookup: CDR1 MNHNY, CDR2 SVGAGI (reference sequence). This CDR3 reads CASSYGGRGGYTF. The DNA for the CDR3 is TGTGCCAGCAGTTACGGGGGGCGTGGTGGCTACACCTTC.

V usage is TRBV6-2 or TRBV6-3 and J usage is TRBJ1-1; tentative D call: TRBD1 (6 bases). This CDR3 has 15 residues. The V gene lost 4 bases and the J gene lost 3 bases, with 15 bases spanning the gap. CDR1 and CDR2 (germline): MNHEY, SVGEGT. This chain's CDR3 is CASSSLRGKDTEAFF. The DNA for the CDR3 is TGTGCCAGCAGTTCGCTCAGGGGTAAAGACACTGAAGCTTTCTTT.

Concerning this clonotype itself: A much larger clone differs from this one at a single base, so this may be a read error. The chain employs TRBV20-1 and TRBJ2-1, with 9 bases matching TRBD2. The CDR3 consists of 15 residues. The V gene's germline CDR1 is DFQATT and CDR2 SNEGSKA (reference sequence). With 7 bases clipped from V and 0 bases from J, the junction kept 7 bases outside the gene matches. CDR3 DNA sequence: TGCAGTGTGAGGGCTAGCGGGGCCTCCTACAATGAGCAGTTCTTC. Amino acid sequence: CSVRASGASYNEQFF.

The sample holds many counts of this clonotype. This sequence joins TRBV20-1 and TRBJ2-7, with unresolved D. This CDR3 comprises 13 residues. V lost 5 bases, J lost 0 bases, and 11 bases lay in between. Germline CDR1 and CDR2: DFQATT and SNEGSKA (reference sequence). The CDR3 DNA is TGCAGTGCTTATGGGGTCAGCTCCTACGAGCAGTACTTC. Amino acids: CSAYGVSSYEQYF.

The V call is TRBV3-1, the J call TRBJ2-1; 11 bases align to TRBD2. Losses at the gene ends were 4 bases for V and 10 bases for J; bases not matched to a gene: 9. Germline CDR1 and CDR2: LGHDT and YNNKEL (reference sequence). The CDR3 sequence is 15 residues long. The CDR3 DNA follows: TGTGCCAGCAGCCTAGAGCTAGCGGGAGGATGGGAGCAGTTCTTC. Amino acids: CASSLELAGGWEQFF.

Many counts were recorded for this clonotype. In DNA, the CDR3 is TGCGCCAGCAACGTCGCAGGGCGGTCGGACACTGAAGCTTTCTTT. The encoded protein is CASNVAGRSDTEAFF. V and J are TRBV5-1 and TRBJ1-1; tentative D call: TRBD1 (5 bases). The CDR3 spans 15 residues. Trimming left V 6 bases short and J 3 bases short, with 18 bases between. CDR1 is SGHRS and CDR2 is YFSETQ in the germline V gene.